These 22 T cell receptor beta chains were sequenced from one sample in a study of blood T cell repertoires in COVID-19. Sequencing was performed with immunoSEQ multiplex PCR; in TCRdb, only in-frame clones are kept and a portion is missing. The sample consists of over 120,000 clones, around 79% of them appearing once. Sequencing input: PBMCs or T cells enriched from blood (not recorded which). The receptor set was obtained from a woman aged 45-60 years who had recovered from COVID-19.

V and J are TRBV19 and TRBJ2-5; tentatively, D is TRBD2 (6 bases). Germline assignment: CDR1 LNHDA and CDR2 SQIVND (reference sequence). This CDR3 has 15 residues. Trimming stripped 5 bases from V and 5 bases from J, with 18 bases between. The CDR3 sequence is CASSGGLGLRETQYF. Written as DNA, the CDR3 is TGTGCCAGTAGTGGGGGACTGGGGCTGAGGGAGACCCAGTACTTC.

This chain uses TRBV2 with TRBJ1-1; 11 bases line up with TRBD1. Germline CDR1 SNHLY, CDR2 FYNNEI. The CDR3 runs to 12 residues. Trimming took 9 bases from V and 4 from J; bases not matched to a gene: 1. The CDR3 sequence is CARGTGGTEAFF. CDR3 in DNA: TGTGCCAGGGGGACAGGGGGCACTGAAGCTTTCTTT.

This rearrangement joins TRBV2 to TRBJ1-2; D is unresolved. CDR1 and CDR2 from the germline V gene are SNHLY and FYNNEI. The CDR3 totals 16 residues. With 3 bases removed from V and 3 bases from J, the gap between germline ends came to 17 bases. The CDR3 loop is CASSDSARAADYGYTF. CDR3 in DNA: TGTGCCAGCAGTGATTCCGCCCGGGCAGCGGACTATGGCTACACCTTC.

This chain links TRBV4-2 with TRBJ2-1; D possibly corresponds to TRBD2 (7 bases). The CDR3 length is 15 residues. Deletions cut 1 base from V and 3 bases from J, with 10 bases between. Per the germline V gene, CDR1 is LGHNA and CDR2 is YNFKEQ. The CDR3 reads CASSQGGGLYNEQFF. The DNA of the CDR3 is TGTGCCAGCAGCCAAGGGGGGGGCCTCTACAATGAGCAGTTCTTC.

The J gene is TRBJ2-1, the V gene TRBV3-1 (or the pseudogene TRBV3-2); 8 bases are a match to TRBD2. The CDR3 length is 15 residues. J gave up 5 bases and V 2 bases, and 5 bases lay outside the gene matches. Germline-derived CDR1 and CDR2 are LGHDT and YNNKEL (reference sequence). CDR3 coding DNA: TGTGCCAGCAGCCAAAAGCCGGGACTAGACAATGAGCAGTTCTTC. Its protein product is CASSQKPGLDNEQFF.

This clone was picked up one time. This chain links TRBV10-1 with TRBJ1-1; 7 bases agree with TRBD1. The germline CDR1 and CDR2 sequences are WNHNN and SYGVQD (reference sequence). J lost 9 bases, V lost 5 bases, and 12 bases had no gene match. The CDR3 length is 14 residues. CDR3 sequence: CASSPRTGDGKAFF. CDR3 nucleotides: TGCGCCAGCAGTCCCAGGACAGGCGACGGGAAAGCTTTCTTT.

This clone has only one observation. The CDR3 loop reads CASSLSRTSYEQFF. The CDR3 DNA follows: TGTGCCAGCAGTTTATCCCGTACTAGCTATGAGCAGTTCTTC. This chain uses TRBV27 with TRBJ2-1; D perhaps matches TRBD2 (6 bases). This CDR3 contains 14 residues. Germline V gene lookup returns CDR1 MNHEY and CDR2 SMNVEV (reference sequence). The germline V and J ends were trimmed by 0 bases and 8 bases, with 11 bases remaining between them.

V usage is TRBV3-1 (or the pseudogene TRBV3-2) and J usage is TRBJ2-7, with TRBD1 matching over 11 bases. V lost 3 bases and J lost 4; bases outside the gene matches: 8. CDR3 length: 16 residues. The germline V gene has CDR1 LGHDT and CDR2 YNNKEL (reference sequence). CDR3 in amino acids: CASSHASGQGGYEQYF. CDR3 sequence (DNA): TGTGCCAGCAGCCACGCCTCGGGACAGGGGGGTTACGAGCAGTACTTC.

Remarks on this clone: Other DNA sequences in the sample encode the same CDR3. The chain carries TRBV27 and TRBJ2-6; D not certain. The germline V gene has CDR1 MNHEY and CDR2 SMNVEV (reference sequence). The CDR3 sequence is 13 residues long. V lost 6 bases, J lost 1 base, and 4 bases lay in between. The CDR3 DNA reads as TGTGCCAGCAGGACATCTGGGGCCAACGTCCTGACTTTC. Its protein product is CASRTSGANVLTF. The full variable domain, its missing parts supplied by reference TRBV27 and TRBJ2-6, is EAQVTQNPRYLITVTGKKLTVTCSQNMNHEYMSWYRQDPGLGLRQIYYSMNVEVTDKGDVPEGYKVSRKEKRNFPLILESPSPNQTSLYFCASRTSGANVLTFGAGSRLTVL.

The rearrangement joins TRBV24-1 to TRBJ2-3; 9 bases fit TRBD1. In germline, CDR1 is KGHDR, CDR2 SFDVKD. This CDR3 contains 15 residues. Germline trimming cut 2 bases from V and 6 bases from J; bases unmatched to any gene: 5. The CDR3 protein is CATSDSTGGADTQYF. The CDR3 region has the DNA TGTGCCACCAGTGATTCGACAGGGGGAGCGGATACGCAGTATTTT.

The chain has TRBV19 and TRBJ2-2; the match to TRBD1 covers 9 bases. The CDR3 covers 13 residues. Germline CDR1 reads LNHDA; CDR2 reads SQIVND (reference sequence). The V gene end was trimmed by 10 bases and the J gene end by 6 bases; junction bases not matched to a gene: 6. In nucleotides, the CDR3 is TGTGCCATCCGGGACAGGGTTGCCGGGGAGCTGTTTTTT. Translated, it gives CAIRDRVAGELFF.

CDR3 bases: TGTGCCAGCAGTGAGACAGGGGGCGGCAATCAGCCCCAGCATTTT. Translation gives CASSETGGGNQPQHF. The V call is TRBV6-1, the J call TRBJ1-5; TRBD1 matches 10 bases. This CDR3 region has 15 residues. Germline CDR1 and CDR2: MNHNS and SASEGT. V lost 3 bases and J lost 2; bases outside the gene matches: 1.

V is TRBV28 and J is TRBJ2-3; D perhaps matches TRBD1 (6 bases). This CDR3 is 20 amino acids long. CDR1 is MDHEN and CDR2 is SYDVKM in the germline V gene. V was clipped by 3 bases and J by 1 base, with 26 bases between them. CDR3 coding DNA: TGTGCCAGCAGTTTTTCACAGGGCGTAGCTTCTCACCGCGGCACAGATACGCAGTATTTT. Translated: CASSFSQGVASHRGTDTQYF.

This chain links TRBV7-2 with TRBJ1-5; 9 bases map to TRBD1. The V gene end was trimmed by 7 bases and the J gene end by 0 bases; junction bases not matched to a gene: 7. In germline, CDR1 is SGHTA, CDR2 FQGNSA. The CDR3 loop spans 16 amino acids. CDR3 nucleotide sequence: TGTGCCAGCAATGGACAGGGGTCCTATAGCAATCAGCCCCAGCATTTT. Protein product: CASNGQGSYSNQPQHF. The entire variable domain, with the rest obtained from reference TRBV7-2 and TRBJ1-5, is as follows: GAGVSQSPSNKVTEKGKDVELRCDPISGHTALYWYRQSLGQGLEFLIYFQGNSAPDKSGLPSDRFSAERTGGSVSTLTIQRTQQEDSAVYLCASNGQGSYSNQPQHFGDGTRLSIL.

This rearrangement joins TRBV15 to TRBJ1-4; 7 bases are a match to TRBD1. This CDR3 comprises 14 residues. V was clipped by 1 base and J by 11 bases; unmatched bases: 7. Germline lookup yields CDR1 LNHNV and CDR2 YYDKDF (reference sequence). The CDR3 sequence: CATSRGNRGSKLFF. In nucleotides, the CDR3 is TGTGCCACCAGCAGAGGCAACAGGGGATCGAAACTGTTTTTT. Full variable domain (rest looked up from reference TRBV15 and TRBJ1-4): DAMVIQNPRYQVTQFGKPVTLSCSQTLNHNVMYWYQQKSSQAPKLLFHYYDKDFNNEADTPDNFQSRRPNTSFCFLDIRSPGLGDTAMYLCATSRGNRGSKLFFGSGTQLSVL.

The chain couples TRBV5-3 to TRBJ2-1, with TRBD2 matching 8 bases. TRBV5-3 is known as an ORF, though its function is uncertain. V was pared by 7 bases and J by 4 bases, with 13 bases of the junction left unmatched. The CDR3 runs 16 residues. The CDR3 nucleotides are TGTGCCAGACTTTCTCGGGGGGGCCAGAGGTACAATGAGCAGTTCTTC. This gives the protein CARLSRGGQRYNEQFF.

The chain joins TRBV28 to TRBJ1-6, with TRBD1 matching 9 bases. J was trimmed by 17 bases and V by 6 bases; bases with no gene match: 14. The CDR3 runs 14 residues. Germline CDR1 and CDR2: MDHEN and SYDVKM. The DNA for the CDR3 is TGTGCCAGCAGCTCCGCGGGACAGGGTCCATTATTCCACTTT. Translated, it gives CASSSAGQGPLFHF.

The J gene is TRBJ1-4, the V gene TRBV7-9; D is perhaps TRBD1 (5 bases). There are 15 residues in the CDR3. CDR1 is SEHNR and CDR2 is FQNEAQ in the germline V gene (reference sequence). Deletions cut 3 bases from V and 7 bases from J, with 15 bases between. This CDR3 is CASSFTGPRSEKLFF. The CDR3 DNA follows: TGTGCCAGCAGCTTTACAGGCCCGCGGAGTGAAAAACTGTTTTTT.

The chain links TRBV5-4 to TRBJ2-7; D is unclear. The CDR3 is 14 amino acids. The germline V and J ends were trimmed by 0 bases and 0 bases, with 7 bases remaining between them. Looked up from germline, CDR1 is SGHNT and CDR2 is YYREEE (reference sequence). The CDR3 loop reads CASSLELSSYEQYF. The DNA of the CDR3 is TGTGCCAGCAGCTTGGAGCTTAGCTCCTACGAGCAGTACTTC.

This clone came up a few times. V and J are TRBV24-1 and TRBJ1-2; TRBD1 matches at 7 bases. Losses at the gene ends were 7 bases for V and 5 bases for J; bases not matched to a gene: 15. Germline CDR1 and CDR2: KGHDR and SFDVKD. The CDR3 contains 16 residues. For the CDR3, the DNA is TGTGCCACCAGACGAACCCGGGACAGACCTTGGTATGGCTACACCTTC. This sequence encodes CATRRTRDRPWYGYTF.

This clone has a handful of counts. The genes are TRBV6-5 and TRBJ1-2; D perhaps matches TRBD1 (6 bases). From germline, CDR1 is MNHEY and CDR2 SVGAGI. V was trimmed by 2 bases and J by 3 bases, leaving 10 bases between them. CDR3 length equals 14 residues. DNA of the CDR3: TGTGCCAGCAGTTACCAGGGGCTGGACTATGGCTACACCTTC. Translation: CASSYQGLDYGYTF.

This chain uses TRBV19 with TRBJ1-5; 9 bases map to TRBD1. The V segment lost 6 bases and the J segment 3 bases; nucleotides outside the gene matches: 6. Per germline, CDR1 LNHDA and CDR2 SQIVND (reference sequence). This CDR3 is 15 amino acids long. Here the CDR3 reads CASSLGTGNNQPQHF. CDR3 nucleotide sequence: TGTGCCAGTAGCCTTGGGACAGGGAACAATCAGCCCCAGCATTTT. Variable domain in full (rest from reference TRBV19 and TRBJ1-5): DGGITQSPKYLFRKEGQNVTLSCEQNLNHDAMYWYRQDPGQGLRLIYYSQIVNDFQKGDIAEGYSVSREKKESFPLTVTSAQKNPTAFYLCASSLGTGNNQPQHFGDGTRLSIL.